This T cell receptor beta chain was sequenced in a study of blood T cell repertoires in COVID-19. Across the study: The United States, Italy and Spain were the sources of the acute and convalescent COVID-19 samples. The analysed material was cDNA or gDNA that came from T cells, B-cell-depleted T cells, or PBMCs.

Original processing methods: Amplified reference gene primers provided the basis for estimating nucleated cell counts. Here immunoSEQ multiplex PCR was the method, and the copy in TCRdb shows in-frame clones only, minus some. The V and J calls and clone size were taken over from that table, and D and trimming were inferred from the DNA. The table has over 85,000 clones, around 73% seen once. Germline-derived CDR1 and CDR2 are MNHEY and SVGAGI. V was shortened by 7 bases and J by 3 bases, with 6 bases between the two germline ends. CDR3 length equals 11 residues. This chain links TRBV6-5 with TRBJ1-1, with D unclear. The sample was peripheral blood. The clonotype was recovered from a man aged 55 to 70 with active or convalescent COVID-19. In DNA form, the CDR3 reads TGTGCCAGCACCTCGGACACTGAAGCTTTCTTT. It yields the protein CASTSDTEAFF.